What follows are 4 T cell receptor beta chains derived from one specimen sequenced in a study of blood T cell repertoires in COVID-19. The repertoire was sequenced with immunoSEQ multiplex PCR; TCRdb's copy has only in-frame clones and lacks some. The sample comprises 130,000 or so clones, 75% to 90% of which are singletons, and about 4.1% rests with the top ten. Sequencing was performed on peripheral blood. The receptors shown here come from a man between 60 and 70 years old with COVID-19, enrolled during active disease.

The chain has TRBV18 and TRBJ1-5, with D perhaps matching TRBD1 (5 bases). Germline V gene lookup returns CDR1 KGHSH and CDR2 LQKENI. The CDR3 loop spans 17 amino acids. V lost 2 bases and J 4 bases, leaving 18 bases between the germline ends. The CDR3 is CASSPTSAGLGNQPQHF. Written as DNA, the CDR3 is TGTGCCAGCTCACCAACCTCAGCAGGGCTCGGAAATCAGCCCCAGCATTTT.

This chain joins TRBV5-6 and TRBJ2-2, with TRBD1 matching over 10 bases. The CDR3 has 14 residues. Germline V gene data show CDR1 as SGHDT and CDR2 as YYEEEE. V was pared by 4 bases and J by 6 bases, with 3 bases of the junction left unmatched. The CDR3 bases are TGTGCCAGCAGCGAGACAGGGGGCCCCGGGGAGCTGTTTTTT. Protein: CASSETGGPGELFF.

This rearrangement joins TRBV6-1 to TRBJ1-5, with no clear D. Trimming shortened V by 2 bases and J by 7 bases, and 9 bases separated the two germline ends. The germline V gene encodes CDR1 MNHNS and CDR2 SASEGT. This CDR3 is built from 13 residues. Here the CDR3 reads CASSESGLQPQHF. For the CDR3, the DNA is TGTGCCAGCAGTGAATCAGGCCTACAGCCCCAGCATTTT.

This chain joins TRBV7-2 and TRBJ1-6; perhaps TRBD1 as D (5 bases). Trimming took 7 bases from V and 9 from J, leaving 16 bases between them. CDR1 and CDR2 from the germline V gene are SGHTA and FQGNSA. The CDR3 runs to 14 residues. The CDR3 sequence is CASNSGLFISPLHF. CDR3 nucleotide sequence: TGTGCCAGCAACTCGGGACTTTTCATTTCACCCCTCCACTTT.